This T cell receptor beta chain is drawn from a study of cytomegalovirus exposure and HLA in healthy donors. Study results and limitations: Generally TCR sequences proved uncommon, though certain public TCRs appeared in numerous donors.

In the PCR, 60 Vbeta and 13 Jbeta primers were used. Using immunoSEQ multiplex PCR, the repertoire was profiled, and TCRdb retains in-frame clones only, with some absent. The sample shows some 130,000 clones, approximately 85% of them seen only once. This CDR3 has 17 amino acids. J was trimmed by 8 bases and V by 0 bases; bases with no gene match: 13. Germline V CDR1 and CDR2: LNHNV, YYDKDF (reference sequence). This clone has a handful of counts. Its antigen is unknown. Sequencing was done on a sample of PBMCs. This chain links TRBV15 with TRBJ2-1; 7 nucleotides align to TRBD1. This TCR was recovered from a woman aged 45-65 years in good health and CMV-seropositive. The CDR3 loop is CATSRDPRGQALDEQFF. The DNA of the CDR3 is TGTGCCACCAGCAGAGATCCGAGGGGGCAGGCACTCGATGAGCAGTTCTTC.